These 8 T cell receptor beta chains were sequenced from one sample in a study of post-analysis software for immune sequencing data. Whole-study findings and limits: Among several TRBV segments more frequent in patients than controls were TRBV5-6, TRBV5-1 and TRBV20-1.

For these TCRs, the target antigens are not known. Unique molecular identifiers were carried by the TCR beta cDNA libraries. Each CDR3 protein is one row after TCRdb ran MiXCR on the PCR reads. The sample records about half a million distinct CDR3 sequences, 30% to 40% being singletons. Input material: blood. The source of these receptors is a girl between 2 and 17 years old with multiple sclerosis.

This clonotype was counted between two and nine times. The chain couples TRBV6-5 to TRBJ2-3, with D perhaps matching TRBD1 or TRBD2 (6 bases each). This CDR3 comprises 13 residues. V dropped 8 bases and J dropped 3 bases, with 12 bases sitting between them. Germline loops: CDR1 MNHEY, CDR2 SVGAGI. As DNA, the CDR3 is TGTGCCAGCGGGGGGCTAGGAACAGATACGCAGTATTTT. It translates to CASGGLGTDTQYF.

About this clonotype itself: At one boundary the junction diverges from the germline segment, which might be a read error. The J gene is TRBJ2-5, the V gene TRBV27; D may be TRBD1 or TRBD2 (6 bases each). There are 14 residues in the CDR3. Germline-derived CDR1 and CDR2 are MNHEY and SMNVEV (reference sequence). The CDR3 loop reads CAGSFGGGGETQYF. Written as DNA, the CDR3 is TGTGCCGGCAGTTTCGGGGGCGGAGGAGAGACCCAGTACTTC.

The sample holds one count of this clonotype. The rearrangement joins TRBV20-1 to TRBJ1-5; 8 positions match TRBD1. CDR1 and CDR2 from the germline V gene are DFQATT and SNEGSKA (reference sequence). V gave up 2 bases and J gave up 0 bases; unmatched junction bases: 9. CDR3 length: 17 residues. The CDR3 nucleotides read TGCAGTGCTAGATCAGGGGGCGCGGGGTATAGCAATCAGCCCCAGCATTTT. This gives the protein CSARSGGAGYSNQPQHF.

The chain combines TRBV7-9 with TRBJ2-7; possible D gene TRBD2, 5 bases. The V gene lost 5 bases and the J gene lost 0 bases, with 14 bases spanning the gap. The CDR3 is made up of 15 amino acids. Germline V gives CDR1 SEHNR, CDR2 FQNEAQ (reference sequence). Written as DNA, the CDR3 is TGTGCCAGCAGCCCTCAGCGGCTTAGCTCCTACGAGCAGTACTTC. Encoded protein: CASSPQRLSSYEQYF.

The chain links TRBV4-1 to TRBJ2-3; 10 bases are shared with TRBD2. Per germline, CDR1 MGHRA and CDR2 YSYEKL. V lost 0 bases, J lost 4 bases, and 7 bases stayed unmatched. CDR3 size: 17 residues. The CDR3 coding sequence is TGCGCCAGCAGCCAAGATATACTAGCGGGGACCGCAGATACGCAGTATTTT. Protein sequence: CASSQDILAGTADTQYF.

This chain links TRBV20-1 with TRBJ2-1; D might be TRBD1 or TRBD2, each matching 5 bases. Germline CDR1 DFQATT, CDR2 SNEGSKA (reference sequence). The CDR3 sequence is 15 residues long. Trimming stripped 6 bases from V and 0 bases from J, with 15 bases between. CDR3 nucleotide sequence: TGCAGTGCAACTCCGGGACCCCGCTCCTACAATGAGCAGTTCTTC. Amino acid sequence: CSATPGPRSYNEQFF.

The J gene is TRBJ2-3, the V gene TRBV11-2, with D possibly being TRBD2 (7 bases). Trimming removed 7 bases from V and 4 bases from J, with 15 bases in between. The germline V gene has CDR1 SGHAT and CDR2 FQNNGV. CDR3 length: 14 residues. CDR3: CASNTRGGPDTQYF. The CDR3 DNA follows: TGTGCCAGCAACACGAGGGGGGGGCCAGATACGCAGTATTTT.

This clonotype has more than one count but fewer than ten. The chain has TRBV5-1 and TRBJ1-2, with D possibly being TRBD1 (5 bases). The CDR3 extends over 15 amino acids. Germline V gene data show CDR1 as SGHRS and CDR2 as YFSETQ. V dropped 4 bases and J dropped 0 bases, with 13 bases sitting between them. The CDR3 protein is CASSHDRLTNYGYTF. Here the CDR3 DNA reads TGCGCCAGCAGCCACGACAGACTCACTAACTATGGCTACACCTTC.